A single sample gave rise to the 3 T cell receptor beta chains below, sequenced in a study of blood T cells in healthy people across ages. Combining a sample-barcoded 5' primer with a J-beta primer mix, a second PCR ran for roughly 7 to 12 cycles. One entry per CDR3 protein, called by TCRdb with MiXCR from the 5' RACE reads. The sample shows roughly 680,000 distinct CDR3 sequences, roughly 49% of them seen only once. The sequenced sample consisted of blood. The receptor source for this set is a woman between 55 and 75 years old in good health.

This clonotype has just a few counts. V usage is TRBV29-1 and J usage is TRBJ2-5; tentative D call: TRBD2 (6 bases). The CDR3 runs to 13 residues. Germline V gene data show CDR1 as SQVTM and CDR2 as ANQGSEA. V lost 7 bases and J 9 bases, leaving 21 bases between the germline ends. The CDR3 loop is CSADLGGLGSQYF. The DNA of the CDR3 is TGCAGCGCCGATTTGGGGGGACTCGGGTCCCAGTACTTC.

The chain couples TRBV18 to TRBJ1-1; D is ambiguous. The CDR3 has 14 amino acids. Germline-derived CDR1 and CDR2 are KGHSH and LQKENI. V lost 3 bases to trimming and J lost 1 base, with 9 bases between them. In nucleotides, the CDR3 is TGTGCCAGCTCACCGGTATCGAAGAACACTGAAGCTTTCTTT. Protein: CASSPVSKNTEAFF.

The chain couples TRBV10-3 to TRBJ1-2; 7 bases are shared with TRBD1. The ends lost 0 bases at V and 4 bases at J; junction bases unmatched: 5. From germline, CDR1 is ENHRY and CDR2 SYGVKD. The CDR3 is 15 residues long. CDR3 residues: CAISESLGQFYGYTF. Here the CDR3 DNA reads TGTGCCATCAGTGAGTCCCTGGGACAGTTCTATGGCTACACCTTC.